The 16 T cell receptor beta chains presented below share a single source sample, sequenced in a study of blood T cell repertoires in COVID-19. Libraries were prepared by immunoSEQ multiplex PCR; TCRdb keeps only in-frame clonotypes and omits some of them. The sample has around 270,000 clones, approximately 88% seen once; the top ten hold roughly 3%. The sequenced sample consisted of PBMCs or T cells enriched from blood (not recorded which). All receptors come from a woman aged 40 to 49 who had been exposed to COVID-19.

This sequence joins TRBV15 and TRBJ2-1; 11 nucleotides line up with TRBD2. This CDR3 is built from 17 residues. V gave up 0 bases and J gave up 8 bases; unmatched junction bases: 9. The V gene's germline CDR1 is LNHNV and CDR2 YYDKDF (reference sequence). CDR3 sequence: CATSRDRLLAGVHEQFF. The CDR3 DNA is TGTGCCACCAGCAGAGATCGGTTACTAGCGGGGGTACATGAGCAGTTCTTC. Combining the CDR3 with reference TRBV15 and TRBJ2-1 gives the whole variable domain DAMVIQNPRYQVTQFGKPVTLSCSQTLNHNVMYWYQQKSSQAPKLLFHYYDKDFNNEADTPDNFQSRRPNTSFCFLDIRSPGLGDTAMYLCATSRDRLLAGVHEQFFGPGTRLTVL.

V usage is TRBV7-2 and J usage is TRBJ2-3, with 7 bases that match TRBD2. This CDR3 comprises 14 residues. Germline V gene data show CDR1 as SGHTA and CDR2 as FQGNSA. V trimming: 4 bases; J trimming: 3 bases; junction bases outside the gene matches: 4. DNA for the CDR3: TGTGCCAGCAGCTCCGGGGGGAAGACAGATACGCAGTATTTT. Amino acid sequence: CASSSGGKTDTQYF. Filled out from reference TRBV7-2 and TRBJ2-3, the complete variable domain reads GAGVSQSPSNKVTEKGKDVELRCDPISGHTALYWYRQSLGQGLEFLIYFQGNSAPDKSGLPSDRFSAERTGGSVSTLTIQRTQQEDSAVYLCASSSGGKTDTQYFGPGTRLTVL.

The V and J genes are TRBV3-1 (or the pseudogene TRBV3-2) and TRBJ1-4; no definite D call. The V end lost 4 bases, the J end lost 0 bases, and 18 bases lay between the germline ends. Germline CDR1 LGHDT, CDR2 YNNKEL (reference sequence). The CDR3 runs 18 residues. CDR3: CASSPWSRQAATNEKLFF. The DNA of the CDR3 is TGTGCCAGCAGCCCCTGGTCGCGTCAGGCAGCAACTAATGAAAAACTGTTTTTT.

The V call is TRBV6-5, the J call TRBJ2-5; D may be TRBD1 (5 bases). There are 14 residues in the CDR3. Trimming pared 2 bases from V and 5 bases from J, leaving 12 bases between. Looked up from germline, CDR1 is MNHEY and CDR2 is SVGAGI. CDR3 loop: CASSYQGIGETQYF. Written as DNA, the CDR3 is TGTGCCAGCAGTTACCAGGGAATCGGCGAGACCCAGTACTTC.

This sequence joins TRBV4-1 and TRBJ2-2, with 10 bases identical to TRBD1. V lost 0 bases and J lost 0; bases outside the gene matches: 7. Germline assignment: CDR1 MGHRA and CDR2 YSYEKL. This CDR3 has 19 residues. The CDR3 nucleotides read TGCGCCAGCAGCCAAGAACGGACAGGGGGGATCTCGAACACCGGGGAGCTGTTTTTT. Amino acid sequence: CASSQERTGGISNTGELFF.

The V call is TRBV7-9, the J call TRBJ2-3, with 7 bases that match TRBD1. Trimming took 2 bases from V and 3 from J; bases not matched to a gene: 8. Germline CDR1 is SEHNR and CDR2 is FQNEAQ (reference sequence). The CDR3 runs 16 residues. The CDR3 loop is CASSLPGQLITDTQYF. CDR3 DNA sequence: TGTGCCAGCAGCTTACCGGGACAGCTAATAACAGATACGCAGTATTTT.

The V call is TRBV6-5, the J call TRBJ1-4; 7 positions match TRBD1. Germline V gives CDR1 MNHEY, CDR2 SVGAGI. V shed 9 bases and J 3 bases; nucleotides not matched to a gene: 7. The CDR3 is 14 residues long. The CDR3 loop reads CASEQGISNEKLFF. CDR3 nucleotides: TGTGCCAGTGAACAGGGGATATCTAATGAAAAACTGTTTTTT.

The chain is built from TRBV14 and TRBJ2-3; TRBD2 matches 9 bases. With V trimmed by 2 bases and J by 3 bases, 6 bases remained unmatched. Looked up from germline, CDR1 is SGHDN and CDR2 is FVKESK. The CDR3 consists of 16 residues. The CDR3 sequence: CASSQRAGGPTDTQYF. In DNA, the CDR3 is TGTGCCAGCAGCCAAAGGGCGGGAGGGCCGACAGATACGCAGTATTTT.

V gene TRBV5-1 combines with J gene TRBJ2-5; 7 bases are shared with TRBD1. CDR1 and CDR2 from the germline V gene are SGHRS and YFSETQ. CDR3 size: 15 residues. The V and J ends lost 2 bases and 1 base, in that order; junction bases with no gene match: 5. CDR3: CASSFAGTVQETQYF. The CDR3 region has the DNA TGCGCCAGCAGCTTCGCCGGGACAGTCCAAGAGACCCAGTACTTC.

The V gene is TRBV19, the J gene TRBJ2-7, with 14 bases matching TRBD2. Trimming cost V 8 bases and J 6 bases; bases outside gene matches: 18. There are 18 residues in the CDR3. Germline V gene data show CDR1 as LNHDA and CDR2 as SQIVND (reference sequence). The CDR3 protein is CASSIRGETGTSGGEQYF. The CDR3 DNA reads TGTGCCAGTTCAATTAGAGGAGAAACCGGGACTAGCGGGGGCGAGCAGTACTTC.

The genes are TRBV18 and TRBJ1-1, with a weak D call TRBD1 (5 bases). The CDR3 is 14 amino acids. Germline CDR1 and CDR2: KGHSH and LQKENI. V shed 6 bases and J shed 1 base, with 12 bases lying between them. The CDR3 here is CASSGGEGNTEAFF. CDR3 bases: TGTGCCAGCTCCGGGGGTGAAGGGAACACTGAAGCTTTCTTT.

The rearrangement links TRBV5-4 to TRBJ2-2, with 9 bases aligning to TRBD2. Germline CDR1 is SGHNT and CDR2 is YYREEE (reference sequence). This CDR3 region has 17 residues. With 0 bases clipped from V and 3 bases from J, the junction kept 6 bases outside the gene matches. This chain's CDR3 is CASSLGGLAGYTGELFF. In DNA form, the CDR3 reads TGTGCCAGCAGCTTGGGAGGCCTAGCGGGATACACCGGGGAGCTGTTTTTT.

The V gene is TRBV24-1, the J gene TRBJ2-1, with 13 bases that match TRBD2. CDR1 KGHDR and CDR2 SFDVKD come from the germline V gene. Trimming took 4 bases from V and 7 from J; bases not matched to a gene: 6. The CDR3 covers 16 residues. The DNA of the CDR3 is TGTGCCACCAGTGAATACACTAGCGGGAGGGATAATGAGCAGTTCTTC. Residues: CATSEYTSGRDNEQFF.

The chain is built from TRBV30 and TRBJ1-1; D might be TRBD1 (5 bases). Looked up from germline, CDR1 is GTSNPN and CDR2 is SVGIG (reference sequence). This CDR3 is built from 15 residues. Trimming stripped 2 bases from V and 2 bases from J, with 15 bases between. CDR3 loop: CAWSTGTGINTEAFF. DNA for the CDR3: TGTGCCTGGAGTACGGGGACTGGGATTAACACTGAAGCTTTCTTT.

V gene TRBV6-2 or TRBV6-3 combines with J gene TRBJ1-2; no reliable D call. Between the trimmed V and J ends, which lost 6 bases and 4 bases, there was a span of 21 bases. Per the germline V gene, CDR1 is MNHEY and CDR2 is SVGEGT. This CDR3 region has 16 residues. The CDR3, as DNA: TGTGCCAGCAGCGACCAATCTACGCAGGCCTTCTATGGCTACACCTTC. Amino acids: CASSDQSTQAFYGYTF.

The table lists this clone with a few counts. The CDR3 protein is CASRLQGNTEAFF. CDR3 nucleotides: TGTGCCAGCAGATTACAGGGGAACACTGAAGCTTTCTTT. V usage is TRBV2 and J usage is TRBJ1-1; the D gene is possibly TRBD1 (6 bases). The CDR3 consists of 13 residues. The germline V gene encodes CDR1 SNHLY and CDR2 FYNNEI. The V gene lost 6 bases and the J gene lost 1 base, with 9 bases spanning the gap. The full variable domain, in which reference TRBV2 and TRBJ1-1 provide the parts outside the CDR3, is EPEVTQTPSHQVTQMGQEVILRCVPISNHLYFYWYRQILGQKVEFLVSFYNNEISEKSEIFDDQFSVERPDGSNFTLKIRSTKLEDSAMYFCASRLQGNTEAFFGQGTRLTVV.